The T cell receptor (beta chain) described here comes from a study of control samples from healthy donors and cancer patients. Germline V lookup: CDR1 LNHDA, CDR2 SQIVND (reference sequence). The CDR3 is made up of 14 amino acids. Trimming stripped 5 bases from V and 7 bases from J, with 12 bases between. TCRdb keeps only in-frame clones here, not all; method: immunoSEQ multiplex PCR. The sample has tens of thousands of clones; 95% to 96% are singletons. The clonotype originates from a woman aged 25 to 39 in good health. This chain joins TRBV19 and TRBJ1-6; no firm D call. The sample taken for sequencing was blood. CDR3 in amino acids: CASSAGDLNSPLHF. The DNA for the CDR3 is TGTGCCAGTAGTGCCGGGGATTTGAATTCACCCCTCCACTTT.